Here is one T cell receptor (beta chain) with its context. Its antigen is not identified. These data originate in a study of T cell responses to AZD1222 COVID-19 vaccine. The CDR3 runs 16 residues. The germline V gene encodes CDR1 LNHDA and CDR2 SQIVND (reference sequence). V was cut by 7 bases and J by 1 base, with 14 bases left in between. Points from the study as a whole: An increase in Spike-specific TCR breadth and depth was observed after two AZD1222 doses. Distributed over spike, vaccine-associated CD4 TCRs predominated at 160-218 and 743-854.

Data came from immunoSEQ multiplex PCR; TCRdb stores just in-frame clones and leaves some out. The sample lists roughly 80,000 clones; 80% to 95% were seen once. The J gene is TRBJ2-6, the V gene TRBV19; D not certain. The starting material was peripheral blood, obtained on day 0 of MenACWY control vaccination. The sequence was obtained from an adult in good health. CDR3 nucleotides: TGTGCCAGTATCAACCCATTAGTTTCTGGGGCCAACGTCCTGACTTTC. It encodes CASINPLVSGANVLTF.